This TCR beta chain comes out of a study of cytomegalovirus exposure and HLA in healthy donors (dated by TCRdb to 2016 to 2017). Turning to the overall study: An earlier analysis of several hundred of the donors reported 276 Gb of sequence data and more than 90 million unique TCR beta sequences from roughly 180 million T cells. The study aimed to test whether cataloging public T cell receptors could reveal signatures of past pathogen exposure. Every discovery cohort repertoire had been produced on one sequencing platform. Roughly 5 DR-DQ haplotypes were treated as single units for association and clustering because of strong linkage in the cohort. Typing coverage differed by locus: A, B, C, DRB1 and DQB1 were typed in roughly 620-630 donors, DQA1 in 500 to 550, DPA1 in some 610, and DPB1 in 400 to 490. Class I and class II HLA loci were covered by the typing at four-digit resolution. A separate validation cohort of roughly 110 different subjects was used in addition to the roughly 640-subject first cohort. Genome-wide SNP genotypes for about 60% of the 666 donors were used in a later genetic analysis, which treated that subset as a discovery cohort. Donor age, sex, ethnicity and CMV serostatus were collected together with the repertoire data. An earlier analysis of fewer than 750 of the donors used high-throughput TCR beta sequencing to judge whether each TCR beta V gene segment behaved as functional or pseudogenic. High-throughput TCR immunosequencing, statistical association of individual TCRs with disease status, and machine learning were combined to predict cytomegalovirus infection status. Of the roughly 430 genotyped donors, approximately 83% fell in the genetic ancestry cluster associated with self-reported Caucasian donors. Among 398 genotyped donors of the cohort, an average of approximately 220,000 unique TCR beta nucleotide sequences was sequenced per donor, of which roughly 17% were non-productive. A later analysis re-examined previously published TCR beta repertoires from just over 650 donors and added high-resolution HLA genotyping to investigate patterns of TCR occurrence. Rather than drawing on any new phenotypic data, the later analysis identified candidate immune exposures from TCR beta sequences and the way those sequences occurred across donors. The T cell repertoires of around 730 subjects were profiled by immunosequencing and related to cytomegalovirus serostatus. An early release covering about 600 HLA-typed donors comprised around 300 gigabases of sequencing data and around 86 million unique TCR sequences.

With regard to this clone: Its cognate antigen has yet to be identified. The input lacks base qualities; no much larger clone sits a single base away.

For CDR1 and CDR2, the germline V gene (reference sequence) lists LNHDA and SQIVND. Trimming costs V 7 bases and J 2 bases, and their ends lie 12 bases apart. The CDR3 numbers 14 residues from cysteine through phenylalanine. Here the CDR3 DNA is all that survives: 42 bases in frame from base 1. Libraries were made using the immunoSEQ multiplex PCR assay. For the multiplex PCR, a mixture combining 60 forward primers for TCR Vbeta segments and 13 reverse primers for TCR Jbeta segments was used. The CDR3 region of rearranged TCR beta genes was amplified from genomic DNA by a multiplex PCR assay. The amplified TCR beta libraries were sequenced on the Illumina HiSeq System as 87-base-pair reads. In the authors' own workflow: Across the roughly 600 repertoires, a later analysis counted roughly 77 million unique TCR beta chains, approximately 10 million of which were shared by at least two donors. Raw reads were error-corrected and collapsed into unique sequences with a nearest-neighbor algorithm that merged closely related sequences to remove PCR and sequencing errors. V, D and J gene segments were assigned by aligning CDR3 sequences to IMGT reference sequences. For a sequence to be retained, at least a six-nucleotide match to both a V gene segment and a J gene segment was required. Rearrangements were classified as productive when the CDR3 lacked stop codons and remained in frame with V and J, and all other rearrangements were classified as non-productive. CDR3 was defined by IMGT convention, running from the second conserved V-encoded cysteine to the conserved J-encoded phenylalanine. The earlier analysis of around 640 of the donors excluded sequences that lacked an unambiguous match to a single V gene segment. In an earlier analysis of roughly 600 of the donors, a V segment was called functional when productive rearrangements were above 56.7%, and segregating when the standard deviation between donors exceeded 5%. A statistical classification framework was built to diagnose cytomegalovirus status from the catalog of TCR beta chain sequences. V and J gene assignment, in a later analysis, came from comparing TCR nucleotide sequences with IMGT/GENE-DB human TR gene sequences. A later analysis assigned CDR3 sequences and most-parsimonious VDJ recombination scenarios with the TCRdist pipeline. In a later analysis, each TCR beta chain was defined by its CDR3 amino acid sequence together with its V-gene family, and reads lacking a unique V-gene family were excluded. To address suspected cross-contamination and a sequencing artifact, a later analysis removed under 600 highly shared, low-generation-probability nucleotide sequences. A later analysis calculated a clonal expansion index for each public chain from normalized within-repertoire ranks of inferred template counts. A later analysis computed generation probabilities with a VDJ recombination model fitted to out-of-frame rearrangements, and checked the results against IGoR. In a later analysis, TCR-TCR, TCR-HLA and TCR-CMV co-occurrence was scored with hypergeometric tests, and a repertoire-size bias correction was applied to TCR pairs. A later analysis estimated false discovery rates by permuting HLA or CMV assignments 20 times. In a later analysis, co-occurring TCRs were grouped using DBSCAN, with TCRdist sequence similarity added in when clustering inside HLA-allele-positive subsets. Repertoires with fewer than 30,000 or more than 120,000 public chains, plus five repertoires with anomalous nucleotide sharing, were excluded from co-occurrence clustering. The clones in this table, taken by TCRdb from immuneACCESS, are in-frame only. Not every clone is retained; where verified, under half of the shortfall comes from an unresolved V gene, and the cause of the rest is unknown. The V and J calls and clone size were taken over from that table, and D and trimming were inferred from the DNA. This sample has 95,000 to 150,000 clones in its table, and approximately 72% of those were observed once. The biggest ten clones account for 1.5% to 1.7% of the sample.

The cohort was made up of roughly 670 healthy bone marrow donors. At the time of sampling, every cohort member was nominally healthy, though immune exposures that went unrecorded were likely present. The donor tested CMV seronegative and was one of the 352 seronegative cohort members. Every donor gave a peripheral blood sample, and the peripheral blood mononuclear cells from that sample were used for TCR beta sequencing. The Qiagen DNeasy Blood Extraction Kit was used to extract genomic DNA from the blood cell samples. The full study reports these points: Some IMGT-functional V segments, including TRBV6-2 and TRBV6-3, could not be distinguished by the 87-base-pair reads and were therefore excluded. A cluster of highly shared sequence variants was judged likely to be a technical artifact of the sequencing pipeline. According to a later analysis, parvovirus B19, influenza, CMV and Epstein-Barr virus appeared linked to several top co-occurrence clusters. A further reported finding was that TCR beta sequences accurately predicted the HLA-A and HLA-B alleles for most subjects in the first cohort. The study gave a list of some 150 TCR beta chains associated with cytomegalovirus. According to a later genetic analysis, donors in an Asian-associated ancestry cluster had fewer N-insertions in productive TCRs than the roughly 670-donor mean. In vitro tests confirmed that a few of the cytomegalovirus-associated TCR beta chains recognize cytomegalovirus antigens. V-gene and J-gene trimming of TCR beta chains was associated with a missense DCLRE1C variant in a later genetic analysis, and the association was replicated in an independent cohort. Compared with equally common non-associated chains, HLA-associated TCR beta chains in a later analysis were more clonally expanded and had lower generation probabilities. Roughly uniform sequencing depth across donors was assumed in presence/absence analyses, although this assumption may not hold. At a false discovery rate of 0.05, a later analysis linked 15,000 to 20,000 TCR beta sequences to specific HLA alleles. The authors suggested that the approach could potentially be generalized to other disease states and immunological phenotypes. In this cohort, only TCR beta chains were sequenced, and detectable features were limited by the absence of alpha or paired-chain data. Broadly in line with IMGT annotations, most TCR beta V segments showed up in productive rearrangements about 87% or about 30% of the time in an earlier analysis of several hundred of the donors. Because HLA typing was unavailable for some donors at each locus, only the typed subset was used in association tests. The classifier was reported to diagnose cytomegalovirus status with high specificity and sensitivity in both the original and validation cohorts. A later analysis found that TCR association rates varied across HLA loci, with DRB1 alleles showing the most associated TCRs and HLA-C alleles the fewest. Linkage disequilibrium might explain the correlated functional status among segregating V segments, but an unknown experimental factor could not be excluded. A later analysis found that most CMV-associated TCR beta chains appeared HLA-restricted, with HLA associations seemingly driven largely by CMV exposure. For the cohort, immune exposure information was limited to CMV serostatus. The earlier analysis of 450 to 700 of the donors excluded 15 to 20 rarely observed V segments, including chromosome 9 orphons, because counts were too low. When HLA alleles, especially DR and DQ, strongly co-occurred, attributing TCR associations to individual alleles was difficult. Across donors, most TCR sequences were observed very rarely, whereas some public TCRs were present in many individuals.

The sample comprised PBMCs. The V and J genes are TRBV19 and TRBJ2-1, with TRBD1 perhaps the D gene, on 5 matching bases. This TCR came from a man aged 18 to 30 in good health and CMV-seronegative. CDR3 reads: CASKGWGTYNEQFF. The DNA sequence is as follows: TGTGCCAGTAAGGGGTGGGGCACCTACAATGAGCAGTTCTTC.